The TCR beta chain described here comes from a study of PD-L1 blockade in urothelial cancer. Study in general: Researchers looked at the blood 3 weeks (second dose) and 6 weeks after treatment began.

Regarding the study as a whole: Sub-median blood TCR clonality before treatment predicted longer survival.

Sequenced by immunoSEQ multiplex PCR; TCRdb stores in-frame clones only, minus some. The sample includes nearly 35,000 clones, approximately 84% seen only once; the top ten take roughly 14%. J was trimmed by 4 bases and V by 4 bases; bases with no gene match: 3. The germline CDR1 and CDR2 sequences are SGHRS and YFSETQ. This CDR3 has 15 amino acids. The time point is: pretreatment peripheral blood. Patients suffered from locally advanced or metastatic urothelial carcinoma. About this clone: The antigen is not known.

The rearrangement joins TRBV5-1 to TRBJ2-2; 11 positions agree with TRBD2. This receptor was taken from a man in his 60s with urothelial cancer. Sequenced here: PBMCs, sampled around atezolizumab (anti-PD-L1) treatment. The DNA of the CDR3 is TGCGCCAGCAGCATCGGACTAGCGGGCACCGGGGAGCTGTTTTTT. It yields the protein CASSIGLAGTGELFF.